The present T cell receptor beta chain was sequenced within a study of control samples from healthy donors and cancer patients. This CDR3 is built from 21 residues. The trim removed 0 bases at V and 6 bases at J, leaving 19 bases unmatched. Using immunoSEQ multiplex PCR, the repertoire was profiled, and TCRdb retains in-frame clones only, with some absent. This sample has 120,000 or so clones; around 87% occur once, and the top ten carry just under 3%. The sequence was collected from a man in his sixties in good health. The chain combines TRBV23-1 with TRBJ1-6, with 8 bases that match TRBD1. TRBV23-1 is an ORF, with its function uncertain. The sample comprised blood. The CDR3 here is CASSQSIVRDRSHRCNSPLHF. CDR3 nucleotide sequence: TGCGCCAGCAGTCAATCCATCGTCCGGGACAGGTCTCATCGGTGTAATTCACCCCTCCACTTT.